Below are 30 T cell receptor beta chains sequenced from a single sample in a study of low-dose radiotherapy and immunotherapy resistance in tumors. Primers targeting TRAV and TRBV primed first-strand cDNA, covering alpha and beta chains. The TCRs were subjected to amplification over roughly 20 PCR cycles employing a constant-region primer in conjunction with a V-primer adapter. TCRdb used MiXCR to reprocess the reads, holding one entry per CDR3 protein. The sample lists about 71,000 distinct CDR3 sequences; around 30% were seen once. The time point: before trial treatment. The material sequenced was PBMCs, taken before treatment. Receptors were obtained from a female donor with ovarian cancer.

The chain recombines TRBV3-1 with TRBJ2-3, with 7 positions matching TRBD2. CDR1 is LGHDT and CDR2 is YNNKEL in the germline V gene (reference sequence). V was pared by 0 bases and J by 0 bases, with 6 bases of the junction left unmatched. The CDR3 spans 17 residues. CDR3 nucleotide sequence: TGTGCCAGCAGCCAAGATGTGTGGCGGGGGAGCACAGATACGCAGTATTTT. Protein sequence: CASSQDVWRGSTDTQYF.

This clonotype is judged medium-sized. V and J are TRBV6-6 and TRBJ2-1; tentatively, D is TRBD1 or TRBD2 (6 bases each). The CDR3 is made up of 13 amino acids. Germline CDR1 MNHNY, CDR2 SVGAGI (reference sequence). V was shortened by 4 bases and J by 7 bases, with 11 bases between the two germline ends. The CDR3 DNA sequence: TGTGCCAGCAGTTTAGGGGGGATTAATGAGCAGTTCTTC. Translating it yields CASSLGGINEQFF.

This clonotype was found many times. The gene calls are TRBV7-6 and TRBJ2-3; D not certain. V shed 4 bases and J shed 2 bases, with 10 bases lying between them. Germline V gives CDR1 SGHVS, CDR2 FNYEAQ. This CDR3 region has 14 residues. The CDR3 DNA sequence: TGTGCCAGCAGCTCTCTAACGAACACAGATACGCAGTATTTT. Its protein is CASSSLTNTDTQYF. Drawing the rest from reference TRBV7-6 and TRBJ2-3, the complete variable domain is GAGVSQSPRYKVTKRGQDVALRCDPISGHVSLYWYRQALGQGPEFLTYFNYEAQQDKSGLPNDRFSAERPEGSISTLTIQRTEQRDSAMYRCASSSLTNTDTQYFGPGTRLTVL.

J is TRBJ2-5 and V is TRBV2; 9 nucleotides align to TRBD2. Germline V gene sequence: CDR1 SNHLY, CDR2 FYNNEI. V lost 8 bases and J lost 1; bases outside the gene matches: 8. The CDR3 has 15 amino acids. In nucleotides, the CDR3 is TGTGCCAGCGGGGGCCTGCGGGGGGGCCAAGAGACCCAGTACTTC. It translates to CASGGLRGGQETQYF.

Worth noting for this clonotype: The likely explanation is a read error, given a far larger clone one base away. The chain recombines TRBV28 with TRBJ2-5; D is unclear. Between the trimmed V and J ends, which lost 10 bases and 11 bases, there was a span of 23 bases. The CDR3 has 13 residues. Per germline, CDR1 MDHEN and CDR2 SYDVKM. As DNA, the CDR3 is TGTGCCACCGCGCTAGGCTCCTACAATGAGCAGTACTTC. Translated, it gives CATALGSYNEQYF.

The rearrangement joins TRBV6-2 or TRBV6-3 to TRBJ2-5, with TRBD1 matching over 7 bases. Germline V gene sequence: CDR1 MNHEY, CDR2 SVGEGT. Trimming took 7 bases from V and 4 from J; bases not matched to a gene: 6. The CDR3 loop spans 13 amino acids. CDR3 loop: CASTTGVRETQYF. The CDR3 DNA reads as TGTGCCAGCACTACAGGGGTGAGAGAGACCCAGTACTTC.

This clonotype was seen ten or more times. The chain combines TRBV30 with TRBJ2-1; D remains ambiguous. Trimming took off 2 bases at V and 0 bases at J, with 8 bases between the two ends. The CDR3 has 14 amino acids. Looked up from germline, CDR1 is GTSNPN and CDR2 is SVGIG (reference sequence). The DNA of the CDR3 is TGTGCCTGGAGTAGTAGACACTCCTACAATGAGCAGTTCTTC. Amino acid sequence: CAWSSRHSYNEQFF.

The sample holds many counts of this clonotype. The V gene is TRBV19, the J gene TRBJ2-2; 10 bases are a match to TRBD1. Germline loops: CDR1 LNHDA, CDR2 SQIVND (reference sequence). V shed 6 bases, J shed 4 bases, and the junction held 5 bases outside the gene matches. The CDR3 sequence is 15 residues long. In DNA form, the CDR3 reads TGTGCCAGTAGCTCGTGGACAGGGGGCACCGGGGAGCTGTTTTTT. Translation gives CASSSWTGGTGELFF.

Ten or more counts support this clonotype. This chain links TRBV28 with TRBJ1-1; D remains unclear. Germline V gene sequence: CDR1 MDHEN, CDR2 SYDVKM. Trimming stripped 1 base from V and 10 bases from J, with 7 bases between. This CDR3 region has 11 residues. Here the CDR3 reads CASSLLEGAFF. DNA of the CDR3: TGTGCCAGCAGTTTATTGGAAGGAGCTTTCTTT.

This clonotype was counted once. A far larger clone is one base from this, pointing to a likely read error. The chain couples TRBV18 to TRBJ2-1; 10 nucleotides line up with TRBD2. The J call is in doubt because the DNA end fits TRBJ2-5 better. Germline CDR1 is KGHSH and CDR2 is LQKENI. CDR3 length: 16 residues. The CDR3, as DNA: TGTGCCAGCTCACCACGCCAGTCGTGGACTAGCGGGACCCAGTACTTC. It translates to CASSPRQSWTSGTQYF.

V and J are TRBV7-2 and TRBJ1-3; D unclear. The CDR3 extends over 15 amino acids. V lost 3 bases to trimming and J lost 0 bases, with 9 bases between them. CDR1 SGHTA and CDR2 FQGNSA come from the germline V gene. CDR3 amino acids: CASSFGLSSGNTIYF. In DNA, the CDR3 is TGTGCCAGCAGCTTCGGCCTTAGCTCTGGAAACACCATATATTTT.

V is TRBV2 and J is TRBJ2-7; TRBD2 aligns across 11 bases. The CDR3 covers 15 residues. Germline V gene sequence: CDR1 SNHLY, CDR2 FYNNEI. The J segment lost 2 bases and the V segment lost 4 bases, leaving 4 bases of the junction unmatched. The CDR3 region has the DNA TGTGCCAGCAGTGGCCAACTAGCGGGGGCCTACGAGCAGTACTTC. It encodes CASSGQLAGAYEQYF.

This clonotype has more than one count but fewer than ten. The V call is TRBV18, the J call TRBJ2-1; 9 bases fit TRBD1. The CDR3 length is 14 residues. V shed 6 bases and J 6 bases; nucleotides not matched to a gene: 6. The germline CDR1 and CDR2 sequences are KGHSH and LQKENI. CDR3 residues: CASSRDRVGNEQFF. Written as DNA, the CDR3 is TGTGCCAGCTCCCGGGACAGGGTAGGCAATGAGCAGTTCTTC.

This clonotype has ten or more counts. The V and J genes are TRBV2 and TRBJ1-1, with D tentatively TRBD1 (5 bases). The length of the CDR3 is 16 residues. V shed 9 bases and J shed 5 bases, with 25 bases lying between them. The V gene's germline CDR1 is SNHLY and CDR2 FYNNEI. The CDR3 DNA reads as TGTGCCAGGAGATCGGTGTCGGGGGGATTGGGAACTGAAGCTTTCTTT. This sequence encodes CARRSVSGGLGTEAFF.

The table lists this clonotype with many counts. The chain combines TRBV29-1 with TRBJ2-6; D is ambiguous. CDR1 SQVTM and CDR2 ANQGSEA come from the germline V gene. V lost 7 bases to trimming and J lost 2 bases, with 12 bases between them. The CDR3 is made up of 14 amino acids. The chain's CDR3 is CSAREVAGANVLTF. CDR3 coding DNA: TGCAGCGCAAGAGAGGTAGCTGGGGCCAACGTCCTGACTTTC.

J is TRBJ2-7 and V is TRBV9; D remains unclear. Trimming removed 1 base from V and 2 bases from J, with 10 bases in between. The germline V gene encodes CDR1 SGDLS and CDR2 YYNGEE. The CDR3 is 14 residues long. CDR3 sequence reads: CASSVSSIPYEQYF. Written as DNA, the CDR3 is TGTGCCAGCAGCGTAAGTTCTATTCCCTACGAGCAGTACTTC. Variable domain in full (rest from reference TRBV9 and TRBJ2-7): DSGVTQTPKHLITATGQRVTLRCSPRSGDLSVYWYQQSLDQGLQFLIQYYNGEERAKGNILERFSAQQFPDLHSELNLSSLELGDSALYFCASSVSSIPYEQYFGPGTRLTVT.

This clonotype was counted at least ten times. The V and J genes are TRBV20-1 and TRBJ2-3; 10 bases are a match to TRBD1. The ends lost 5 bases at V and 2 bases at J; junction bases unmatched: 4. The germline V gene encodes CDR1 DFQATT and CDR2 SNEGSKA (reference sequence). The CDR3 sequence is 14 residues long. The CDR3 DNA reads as TGCAGTGCTTCGGGACAGGGGATCACAGATACGCAGTATTTT. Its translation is CSASGQGITDTQYF.

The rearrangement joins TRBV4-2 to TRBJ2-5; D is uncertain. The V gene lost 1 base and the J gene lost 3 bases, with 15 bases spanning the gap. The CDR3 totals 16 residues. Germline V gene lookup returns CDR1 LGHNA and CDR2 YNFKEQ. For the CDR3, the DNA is TGTGCCAGCAGCCAAGTTTCCCGTGGGATTGAAGAGACCCAGTACTTC. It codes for CASSQVSRGIEETQYF.

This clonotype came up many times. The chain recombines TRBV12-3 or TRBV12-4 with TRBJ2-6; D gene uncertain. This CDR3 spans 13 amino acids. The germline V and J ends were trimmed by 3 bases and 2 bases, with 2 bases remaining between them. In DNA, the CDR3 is TGTGCCAGCAGTTTTCCTGGGGCCAACGTCCTGACTTTC. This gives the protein CASSFPGANVLTF.

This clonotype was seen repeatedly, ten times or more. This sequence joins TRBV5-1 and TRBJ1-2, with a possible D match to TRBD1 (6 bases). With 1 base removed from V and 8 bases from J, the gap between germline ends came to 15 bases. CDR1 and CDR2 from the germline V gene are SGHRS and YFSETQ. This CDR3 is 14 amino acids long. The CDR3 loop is CASSLSVGASGYTF. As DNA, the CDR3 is TGCGCCAGCAGCTTGAGTGTGGGGGCGTCGGGCTACACCTTC.

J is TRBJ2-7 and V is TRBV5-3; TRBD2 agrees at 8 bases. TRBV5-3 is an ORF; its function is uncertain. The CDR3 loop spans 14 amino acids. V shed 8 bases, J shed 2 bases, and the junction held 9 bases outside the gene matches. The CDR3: CASKVGGGPYEQYF. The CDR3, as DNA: TGTGCCAGCAAGGTCGGGGGGGGCCCCTACGAGCAGTACTTC.

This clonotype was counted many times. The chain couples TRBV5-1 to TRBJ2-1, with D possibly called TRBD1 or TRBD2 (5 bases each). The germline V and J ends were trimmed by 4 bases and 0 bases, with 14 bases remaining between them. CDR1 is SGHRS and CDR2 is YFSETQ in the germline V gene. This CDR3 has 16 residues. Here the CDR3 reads CASSRDGRSSYNEQFF. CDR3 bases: TGCGCCAGCAGCCGGGACGGTAGGAGCTCCTACAATGAGCAGTTCTTC.

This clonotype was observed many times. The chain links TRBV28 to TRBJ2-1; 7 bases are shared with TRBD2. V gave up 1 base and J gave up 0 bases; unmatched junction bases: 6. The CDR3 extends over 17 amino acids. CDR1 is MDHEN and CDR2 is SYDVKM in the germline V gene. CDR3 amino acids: CASSLLIGGSSYNEQFF. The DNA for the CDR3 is TGTGCCAGCAGTTTATTGATCGGGGGGAGCTCCTACAATGAGCAGTTCTTC.

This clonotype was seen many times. CDR3 residues: CASSFKRISGNTIYF. DNA for the CDR3: TGTGCCAGCAGTTTCAAGAGGATCTCTGGAAACACCATATATTTT. The chain carries TRBV12-3 or TRBV12-4 and TRBJ1-3; no clear D gene. V was pared by 3 bases and J by 0 bases, with 9 bases between. The CDR3 covers 15 residues.

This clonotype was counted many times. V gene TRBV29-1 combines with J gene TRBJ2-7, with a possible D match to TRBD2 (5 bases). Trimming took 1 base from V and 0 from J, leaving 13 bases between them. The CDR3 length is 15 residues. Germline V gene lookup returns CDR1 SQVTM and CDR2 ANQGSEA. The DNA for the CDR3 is TGCAGCGTTGAAGGGGCCGGGATGAGCTCCTACGAGCAGTACTTC. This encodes CSVEGAGMSSYEQYF.

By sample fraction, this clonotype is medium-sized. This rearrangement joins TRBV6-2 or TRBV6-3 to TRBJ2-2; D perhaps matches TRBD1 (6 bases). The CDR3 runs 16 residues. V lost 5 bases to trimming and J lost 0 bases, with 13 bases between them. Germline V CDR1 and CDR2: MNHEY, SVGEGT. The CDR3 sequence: CASSETQGTNTGELFF. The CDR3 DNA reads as TGTGCCAGCAGTGAAACCCAGGGGACGAACACCGGGGAGCTGTTTTTT.

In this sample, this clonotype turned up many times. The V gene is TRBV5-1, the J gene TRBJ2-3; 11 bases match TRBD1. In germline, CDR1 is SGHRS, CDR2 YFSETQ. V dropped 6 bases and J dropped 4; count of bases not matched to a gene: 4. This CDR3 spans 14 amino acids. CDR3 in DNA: TGCGCCAGCACCAGGACAGGGGGCTCAGATACGCAGTATTTT. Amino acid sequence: CASTRTGGSDTQYF.

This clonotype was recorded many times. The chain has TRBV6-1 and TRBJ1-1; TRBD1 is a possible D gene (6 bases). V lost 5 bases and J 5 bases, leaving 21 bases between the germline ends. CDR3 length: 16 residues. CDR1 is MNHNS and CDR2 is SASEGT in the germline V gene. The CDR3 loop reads CASSRGKRQGPTEAFF. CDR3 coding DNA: TGTGCCAGCAGTAGGGGTAAGAGGCAGGGGCCGACTGAAGCTTTCTTT.

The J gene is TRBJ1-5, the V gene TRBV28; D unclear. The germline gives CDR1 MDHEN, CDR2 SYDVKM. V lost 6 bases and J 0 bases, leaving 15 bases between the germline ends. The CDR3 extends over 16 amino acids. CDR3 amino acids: CASRKGPPYSNQPQHF. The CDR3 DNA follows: TGTGCCAGCAGAAAAGGACCGCCGTATAGCAATCAGCCCCAGCATTTT.

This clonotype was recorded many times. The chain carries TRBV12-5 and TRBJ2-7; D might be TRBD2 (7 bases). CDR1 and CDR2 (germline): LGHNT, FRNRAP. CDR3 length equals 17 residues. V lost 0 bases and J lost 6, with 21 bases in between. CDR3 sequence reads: CASGLVPGGRAAIEQYF. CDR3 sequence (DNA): TGTGCTAGTGGTTTGGTACCGGGGGGCAGGGCCGCTATCGAGCAGTACTTC.